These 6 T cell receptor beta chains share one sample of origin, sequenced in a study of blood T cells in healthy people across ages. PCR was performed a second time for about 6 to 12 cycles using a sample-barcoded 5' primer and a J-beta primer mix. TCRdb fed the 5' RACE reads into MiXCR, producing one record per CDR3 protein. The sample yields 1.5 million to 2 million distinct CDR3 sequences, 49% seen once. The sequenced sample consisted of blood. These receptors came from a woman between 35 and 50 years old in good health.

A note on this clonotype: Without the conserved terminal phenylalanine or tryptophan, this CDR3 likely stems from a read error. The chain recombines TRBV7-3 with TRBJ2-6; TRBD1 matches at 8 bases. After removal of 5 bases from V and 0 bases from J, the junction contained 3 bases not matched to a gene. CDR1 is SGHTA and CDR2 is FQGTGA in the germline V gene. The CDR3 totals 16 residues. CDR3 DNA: TGTGCCAGCAGCCTGACAGGGGCCTCTGGGGCCAACGTCCTGACTCTC. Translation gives CASSLTGASGANVLTL.

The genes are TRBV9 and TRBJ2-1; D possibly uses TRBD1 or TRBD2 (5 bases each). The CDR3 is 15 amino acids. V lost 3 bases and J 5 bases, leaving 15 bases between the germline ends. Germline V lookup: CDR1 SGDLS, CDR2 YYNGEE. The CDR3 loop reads CASSAGYRLHNEQFF. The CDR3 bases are TGTGCCAGCAGCGCGGGGTACAGGTTACACAATGAGCAGTTCTTC.

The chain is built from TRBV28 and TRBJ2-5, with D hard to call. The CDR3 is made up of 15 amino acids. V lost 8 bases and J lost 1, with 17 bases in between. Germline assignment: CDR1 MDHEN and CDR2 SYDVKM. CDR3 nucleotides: TGTGCCAGCGCCCCTCTGGAGCAGCCCCAAGAGACCCAGTACTTC. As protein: CASAPLEQPQETQYF.

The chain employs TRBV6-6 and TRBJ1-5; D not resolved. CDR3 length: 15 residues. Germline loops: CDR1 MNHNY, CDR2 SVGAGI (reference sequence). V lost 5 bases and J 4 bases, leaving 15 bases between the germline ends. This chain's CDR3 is CASSPSGMGNQPQHF. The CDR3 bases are TGTGCCAGCAGTCCAAGTGGGATGGGGAATCAGCCCCAGCATTTT.

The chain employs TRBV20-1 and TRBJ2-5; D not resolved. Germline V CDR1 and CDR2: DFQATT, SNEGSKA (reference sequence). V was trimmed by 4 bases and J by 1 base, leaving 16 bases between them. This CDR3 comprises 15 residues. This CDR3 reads CSAISRTAIQETQYF. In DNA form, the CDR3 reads TGCAGTGCTATTTCGAGGACGGCGATCCAAGAGACCCAGTACTTC.

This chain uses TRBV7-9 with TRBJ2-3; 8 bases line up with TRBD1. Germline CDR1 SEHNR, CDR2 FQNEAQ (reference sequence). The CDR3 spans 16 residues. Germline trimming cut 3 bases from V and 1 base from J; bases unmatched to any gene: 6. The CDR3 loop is CASSFLPGQGTDTQYF. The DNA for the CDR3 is TGTGCCAGCAGCTTCCTACCGGGACAGGGCACAGATACGCAGTATTTT.